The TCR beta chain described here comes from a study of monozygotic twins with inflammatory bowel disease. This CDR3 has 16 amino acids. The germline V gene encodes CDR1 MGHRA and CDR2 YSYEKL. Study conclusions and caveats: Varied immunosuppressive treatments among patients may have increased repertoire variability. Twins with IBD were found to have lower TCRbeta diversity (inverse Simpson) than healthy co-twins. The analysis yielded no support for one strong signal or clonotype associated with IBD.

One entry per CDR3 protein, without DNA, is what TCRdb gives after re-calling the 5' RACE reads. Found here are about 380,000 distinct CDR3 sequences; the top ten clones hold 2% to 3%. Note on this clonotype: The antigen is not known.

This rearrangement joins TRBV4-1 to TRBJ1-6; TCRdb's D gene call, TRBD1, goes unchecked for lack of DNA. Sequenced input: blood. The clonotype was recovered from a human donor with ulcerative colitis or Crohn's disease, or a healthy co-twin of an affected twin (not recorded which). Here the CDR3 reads CASRAGQGNFNSPLHF.